The 25 T cell receptor beta chains given below trace back to one sample, sequenced in a study of T cells expressing NK-cell markers (dated by TCRdb to about 2020). To prepare the library, 5' RACE was applied. For sequencing, an Illumina HiSeq 2000 was employed. TCRdb reprocessed the reads; each CDR3 protein sequence makes one entry, and DNA is unavailable. The sample table records approximately 15,000 distinct CDR3 sequences. Around 50% of the sample goes to the ten largest clones. Sample: blood T cells: a sorted CD56 or NKG2C T cell subset, CD4+ or CD8+ T cells, or bulk PBMC T cells (not recorded which). All receptors come from a man aged 18-75 years in good health.

This chain links TRBV12-3 or TRBV12-4 with TRBJ2-7; the TCRdb D gene call, TRBD1, has no DNA to confirm it. The CDR3 runs to 13 residues. The CDR3 sequence: CASSPGQTYEQYF.

The J gene is TRBJ2-3, the V gene TRBV18; the D call of TRBD2 rests on TCRdb alone, since no DNA is present to check it. This CDR3 has 16 amino acids. The germline CDR1 and CDR2 sequences are KGHSH and LQKENI. The CDR3 sequence is CASSPPTSGRTDTQYF.

The chain recombines TRBV5-1 with TRBJ1-1. The CDR3 spans 14 residues. Germline assignment: CDR1 SGHRS and CDR2 YFSETQ. The CDR3 spells CASSLRRLNTEAFF.

This rearrangement joins TRBV7-6 to TRBJ1-2; TCRdb's D call, TRBD1, is unchecked because there is no DNA. Germline lookup yields CDR1 SGHVS and CDR2 FNYEAQ. The CDR3 spans 14 residues. The CDR3 sequence is CASSLAQGLDGYTF.

J is TRBJ2-5 and V is TRBV5-1; TCRdb gives TRBD1 as the D gene, but with no DNA this cannot be confirmed. This CDR3 has 15 amino acids. Germline V CDR1 and CDR2: SGHRS, YFSETQ. The CDR3 here is CASSLGTGAQETQYF.

The rearrangement uses TRBV12-3 or TRBV12-4 and TRBJ1-4; TCRdb returns TRBD1, unconfirmable since there is no DNA. This CDR3 has 14 amino acids. The CDR3 loop is CASSLSVGGEKLFF.

This chain joins TRBV19 and TRBJ1-2. The CDR3 length is 12 residues. Germline V gene data show CDR1 as LNHDA and CDR2 as SQIVND (reference sequence). CDR3 region: CASSRQSYGYTF.

CDR3: CASSSGQGIEGNSPLHF. This sequence joins TRBV12-3 or TRBV12-4 and TRBJ1-6; TCRdb designates TRBD1, a call that cannot be tested without DNA. The CDR3 is made up of 17 amino acids.

The chain couples TRBV29-1 to TRBJ2-3; with no DNA, the TCRdb D assignment of TRBD1 cannot be verified. The CDR3 contains 15 residues. Germline-derived CDR1 and CDR2 are SQVTM and ANQGSEA. The CDR3 reads CSAAGGGEDGDTQYF.

The chain recombines TRBV20-1 with TRBJ2-2; the D gene TCRdb calls, TRBD2, cannot be checked with no DNA. Germline CDR1 and CDR2: DFQATT and SNEGSKA (reference sequence). This CDR3 is 17 amino acids long. The CDR3 spells CSASDPGLAGVTGELFF.

This chain joins TRBV5-1 and TRBJ2-5; without DNA, the TCRdb call of TRBD1 cannot be checked. Per germline, CDR1 SGHRS and CDR2 YFSETQ. The CDR3 runs to 12 residues. CDR3 residues: CASSPKGDPQYF.

The chain employs TRBV18 and TRBJ2-1. This CDR3 comprises 14 residues. Germline CDR1 and CDR2: KGHSH and LQKENI. The CDR3: CASSPSSSYNEQFF.

The chain employs TRBV20-1 and TRBJ2-5; TCRdb proposes TRBD2, but this gene call is untestable without DNA. The CDR3 has 15 residues. Germline CDR1 DFQATT, CDR2 SNEGSKA (reference sequence). CDR3: CSANGLAGGPKTQYF.

The chain joins TRBV7-9 to TRBJ2-3. The CDR3 spans 12 residues. Germline V CDR1 and CDR2: SEHNR, FQNEAQ (reference sequence). The chain's CDR3 is CASSLVIDTQYF.

V usage is TRBV29-1 and J usage is TRBJ1-6; the TCRdb D gene call, TRBD1, has no DNA to confirm it. This CDR3 has 12 amino acids. In germline, CDR1 is SQVTM, CDR2 ANQGSEA. Here the CDR3 reads CSARQGNSPLHF.

The chain couples TRBV4-1 to TRBJ2-3. Germline loops: CDR1 MGHRA, CDR2 YSYEKL. This CDR3 is built from 18 residues. The CDR3 protein is CASSQDSQRRASTDTQYF.

The gene calls are TRBV20-1 and TRBJ1-5; TCRdb indicates TRBD1, and absent DNA this call remains unverified. The CDR3 sequence is 13 residues long. Germline V gene sequence: CDR1 DFQATT, CDR2 SNEGSKA (reference sequence). The CDR3 loop reads CSAGQGMGQPQHF.

This chain uses TRBV5-6 with TRBJ1-1; TCRdb picks TRBD1, but there is no DNA to check that call. The CDR3 length is 13 residues. Germline V gene data show CDR1 as SGHDT and CDR2 as YYEEEE. CDR3 region: CASSLPGGPEAFF.

The chain recombines TRBV20-1 with TRBJ2-3; TCRdb designates TRBD1, a call that cannot be tested without DNA. CDR3 size: 14 residues. Looked up from germline, CDR1 is DFQATT and CDR2 is SNEGSKA (reference sequence). The CDR3 here is CSASGGAVTDTQYF.

This chain links TRBV14 with TRBJ2-3; TCRdb picks TRBD2, but there is no DNA to check that call. The CDR3 contains 17 residues. In germline, CDR1 is SGHDN, CDR2 FVKESK. The CDR3 spells CASSQERLAGITDTQYF.

The V and J genes are TRBV18 and TRBJ2-7; the D call from TCRdb, TRBD2, cannot be confirmed without DNA. Germline V gene sequence: CDR1 KGHSH, CDR2 LQKENI. This CDR3 contains 16 residues. The CDR3 reads CASSPTVAGNSYEQYF.

This chain's CDR3 is CATSDPLPGSSTDTQYF. The gene calls are TRBV24-1 and TRBJ2-3; TCRdb designates TRBD1, a call that cannot be tested without DNA. Looked up from germline, CDR1 is KGHDR and CDR2 is SFDVKD. CDR3 length equals 17 residues.

CDR3 residues: CSVPRVKYNEQFF. This chain links TRBV29-1 with TRBJ2-1; TCRdb's assignment of TRBD2 cannot be checked, as there is no DNA. Germline loops: CDR1 SQVTM, CDR2 ANQGSEA. The CDR3 is 13 amino acids.

The rearrangement joins TRBV4-3 to TRBJ1-2; the TCRdb D gene call, TRBD1, has no DNA to confirm it. The CDR3 consists of 15 residues. Looked up from germline, CDR1 is LGHNA and CDR2 is YSLEER. This chain's CDR3 is CASSQLTGSNYGYTF.

J is TRBJ2-1 and V is TRBV4-2; lacking DNA, the TRBD2 call made by TCRdb goes unchecked. Germline lookup yields CDR1 LGHNA and CDR2 YNFKEQ. The CDR3 is made up of 17 amino acids. The CDR3 loop is CASSQDRASGRVDEQFF.